Below are 13 T cell receptor beta chains sequenced from a single sample in a study of T-cell memory formation after mild COVID-19. One entry per CDR3 protein, called by TCRdb with MiXCR from the 5' RACE reads. Among under 700,000 distinct CDR3 sequences listed, roughly 22% were seen once. The sequencing sample was made of PBMCs or a T cell subset sorted from them (not recorded which). The receptor set was obtained from an adult woman who had mild COVID-19 (a few samples of this study predate the infection). Cell type and time point are not known.

Only a few counts were recorded for this clonotype. The chain combines TRBV10-3 with TRBJ2-1; D gene ambiguous. Trimming stripped 0 bases from V and 0 bases from J, with 6 bases between. The CDR3 runs 15 residues. From germline, CDR1 is ENHRY and CDR2 SYGVKD. CDR3 residues: CAISESGSSYNEQFF. Here the CDR3 DNA reads TGTGCCATCAGTGAGTCTGGAAGCTCCTACAATGAGCAGTTCTTC.

V usage is TRBV3-1 and J usage is TRBJ2-3; the match to TRBD2 covers 8 bases. Germline values: CDR1 LGHDT, CDR2 YNNKEL (reference sequence). V shed 0 bases and J 8 bases; nucleotides not matched to a gene: 10. The CDR3 length is 16 residues. The CDR3 nucleotides read TGTGCCAGCAGCCAAGATTTGGTGGCGGGGGGTTCTACGCAGTATTTT. This encodes CASSQDLVAGGSTQYF.

The chain employs TRBV11-1 and TRBJ2-1, with D tentatively TRBD1 or TRBD2 (6 bases each). Germline assignment: CDR1 SGHAT and CDR2 FQDESV (reference sequence). V was cut by 5 bases and J by 7 bases, with 18 bases left in between. There are 15 residues in the CDR3. The CDR3 here is CASSLWPGAGNEQFF. The CDR3 coding sequence is TGTGCCAGCAGCCTTTGGCCGGGGGCCGGGAATGAGCAGTTCTTC.

There are a few counts of this clonotype. The genes are TRBV11-2 and TRBJ2-2; 9 bases are shared with TRBD2. The CDR3 is made up of 17 amino acids. Germline V lookup: CDR1 SGHAT, CDR2 FQNNGV. The junction had 8 bases not matched to a gene; V was cut back by 3 bases and J by 3 bases. CDR3: CASSFRLAVKDTGELFF. CDR3 sequence (DNA): TGTGCCAGCAGCTTCAGACTAGCGGTAAAGGACACCGGGGAGCTGTTTTTT.

This clonotype was observed once. The CDR3 nucleotides are TGCAGTGCTAGAGAGGTGGGGGTGCAGTTCTTC. Translated, it gives CSAREVGVQFF. The chain uses TRBV20-1 and TRBJ2-1; the D call may be TRBD1 or TRBD2 (5 bases each). Germline CDR1 and CDR2: DFQATT and SNEGSKA (reference sequence). Trimming removed 0 bases from V and 12 bases from J, with 9 bases in between. The CDR3 totals 11 residues.

The chain combines TRBV12-3 or TRBV12-4 with TRBJ2-5; D is unclear. V was shortened by 6 bases and J by 2 bases, with 13 bases between the two germline ends. The CDR3 has 14 amino acids. DNA for the CDR3: TGTGCCAGCAGCCAGCCCCCTCAACAAGAGACCCAGTACTTC. Its protein product is CASSQPPQQETQYF.

V and J are TRBV12-3 or TRBV12-4 and TRBJ2-7; maybe TRBD2 (6 bases). CDR3 size: 15 residues. The V and J ends lost 6 bases and 3 bases respectively, with 18 bases between them. The CDR3 nucleotides are TGTGCCAGCAGGCTAGGGGACGGAGGGTACTACGAGCAGTACTTC. Translated, it gives CASRLGDGGYYEQYF.

V gene TRBV29-1 combines with J gene TRBJ1-2; 8 bases match TRBD1. CDR1 is SQVTM, CDR2 ANQGSEA, per germline. The CDR3 has 12 residues. V gave up 6 bases and J gave up 8 bases; unmatched junction bases: 8. The CDR3 is CSVSGTGVGYTF. CDR3 in DNA: TGCAGCGTCTCCGGGACAGGCGTCGGCTACACCTTC.

This clonotype was counted a few times. The chain carries TRBV20-1 and TRBJ2-5; D gene uncertain. V was shortened by 5 bases and J by 5 bases, with 18 bases between the two germline ends. There are 14 residues in the CDR3. Germline CDR1 is DFQATT and CDR2 is SNEGSKA (reference sequence). Here the CDR3 reads CSASALFTGETQYF. CDR3 nucleotide sequence: TGCAGTGCTTCGGCCCTGTTTACCGGGGAGACCCAGTACTTC.

V is TRBV9 and J is TRBJ2-1; 9 bases are shared with TRBD2. This CDR3 contains 17 residues. Germline lookup yields CDR1 SGDLS and CDR2 YYNGEE. Trimming removed 0 bases from V and 4 bases from J; junction bases left unmatched: 8. DNA of the CDR3: TGTGCCAGCAGCGTAGCTACGGCTAGCGGGACTTACAATGAGCAGTTCTTC. Translated, it gives CASSVATASGTYNEQFF.

The rearrangement joins TRBV12-3 or TRBV12-4 to TRBJ2-2, with TRBD1 as a possible D gene (5 bases). The CDR3 spans 13 residues. Trimming cost V 6 bases and J 7 bases, with 12 bases left between them. The CDR3 sequence: CASSSRQLGELFF. The DNA for the CDR3 is TGTGCCAGCAGCTCAAGACAGCTCGGGGAGCTGTTTTTT.

The chain carries TRBV9 and TRBJ2-7, with 8 bases identical to TRBD2. Germline CDR1 is SGDLS and CDR2 is YYNGEE. The trim removed 0 bases at V and 2 bases at J, leaving 7 bases unmatched. The CDR3 has 16 amino acids. CDR3 in DNA: TGTGCCAGCAGCGTAGGGGCAAGCGGGGGACCCTACGAGCAGTACTTC. It translates to CASSVGASGGPYEQYF.

This clonotype was counted at least ten times. The chain recombines TRBV12-3 or TRBV12-4 with TRBJ2-1; the D is unclear. Trimming took off 6 bases at V and 14 bases at J, with 8 bases between the two ends. The CDR3 spans 9 residues. The CDR3 bases are TGTGCCAGCAGCCCCGGAGAGTTCTTC. Protein sequence: CASSPGEFF.